Each of the 15 T cell receptor beta chains below was sequenced from the same sample in a study of PD-1 blockade in classical Hodgkin lymphoma (dated by TCRdb to about 2020). The method behind the library was the immunoSEQ multiplex PCR assay. TCRdb obtained this table from immuneACCESS and retained in-frame rearrangements with V and J assigned. These tables miss some clones; where compared with another copy, unresolved V genes account for less than half of the shortfall, and the remainder is unexplained. The sample table lists 10,000 or so clones, 75% of them with a count of one. Around 4.5% of the sample goes to the ten largest clones. This sample's time point label indicates: cycle 4 day 1 (C4D1), after five to seven weeks of nivolumab. All trial patients had relapsed after autologous stem cell transplantation, with cohorts A, B and C differing in prior brentuximab vedotin exposure. Magnetic negative selection with a Miltenyi CD4+ T cell isolation kit was used to purify CD4+ T cells from thawed PBMCs.

Source: CD4+ T cells from blood, taken before the fourth cycle of nivolumab. The receptors shown here come from a human donor with classical Hodgkin lymphoma.

V usage is TRBV28 and J usage is TRBJ2-1, with a weak D call TRBD1 (6 bases). From germline, CDR1 is MDHEN and CDR2 SYDVKM. CDR3 length equals 13 residues. The ends were cut back, 5 bases at V and 7 bases at J, with 12 bases in the middle. The CDR3 sequence: CASSNQGRNEQFF. CDR3 DNA sequence: TGTGCCAGCAGTAACCAGGGGCGGAATGAGCAGTTCTTC.

The genes are TRBV5-1 and TRBJ2-5, with 9 bases fitting TRBD1. The CDR3 covers 15 residues. The trim removed 5 bases at V and 2 bases at J, leaving 7 bases unmatched. CDR1 SGHRS and CDR2 YFSETQ come from the germline V gene. In nucleotides, the CDR3 is TGCGCCAGCAGGGGACAGGGAGACCCTCAAGAGACCCAGTACTTC. It encodes CASRGQGDPQETQYF. The variable domain in full, completed from reference TRBV5-1 and TRBJ2-5, reads KAGVTQTPRYLIKTRGQQVTLSCSPISGHRSVSWYQQTPGQGLQFLFEYFSETQRNKGNFPGRFSGRQFSNSRSEMNVSTLELGDSALYLCASRGQGDPQETQYFGPGTRLLVL.

This chain joins TRBV7-2 and TRBJ2-1; TRBD2 matches 7 bases. V lost 10 bases, J lost 3 bases, and 12 bases stayed unmatched. Germline CDR1 and CDR2: SGHTA and FQGNSA. The CDR3 sequence is 15 residues long. The CDR3 region is CATHAAGTLYNEQFF. The CDR3 nucleotides read TGTGCCACCCACGCAGCGGGGACTCTCTACAATGAGCAGTTCTTC.

This clone was seen just once. The chain has TRBV4-3 and TRBJ1-2; D possibly corresponds to TRBD1 (6 bases). V lost 1 base to trimming and J lost 8 bases, with 17 bases between them. There are 15 residues in the CDR3. Germline V gene data show CDR1 as LGHNA and CDR2 as YSLEER. The CDR3 DNA reads as TGCGCCAGCAGCCAAGTCCTCGGGGGGCGTGGAGGCTACACCTTC. Its translation is CASSQVLGGRGGYTF.

V usage is TRBV4-3 and J usage is TRBJ2-5; 9 bases agree with TRBD1. V was clipped by 2 bases and J by 5 bases; unmatched bases: 6. The germline CDR1 and CDR2 sequences are LGHNA and YSLEER. This CDR3 is 15 amino acids long. Written as DNA, the CDR3 is TGCGCCAGCAGCCAAAACACAGGGGGCAGTGAGACCCAGTACTTC. Amino acids: CASSQNTGGSETQYF.

This chain uses TRBV7-2 with TRBJ1-1, with unresolved D. Trimming stripped 2 bases from V and 0 bases from J, with 7 bases between. Per germline, CDR1 SGHTA and CDR2 FQGNSA. This CDR3 comprises 14 residues. In DNA, the CDR3 is TGTGCCAGCAGCTTAAGGAACCTGAACACTGAAGCTTTCTTT. Its protein product is CASSLRNLNTEAFF.

The chain links TRBV20-1 to TRBJ1-1; TRBD1 aligns across 7 bases. Germline lookup yields CDR1 DFQATT and CDR2 SNEGSKA (reference sequence). The CDR3 extends over 11 amino acids. The V gene end was trimmed by 8 bases and the J gene end by 5 bases; junction bases not matched to a gene: 5. CDR3 in amino acids: CSPSTGTEAFF. CDR3 bases: TGCAGTCCTTCGACAGGGACTGAAGCTTTCTTT.

The V gene is TRBV29-1, the J gene TRBJ1-4; D is perhaps TRBD1 (5 bases). The length of the CDR3 is 12 residues. The germline V gene has CDR1 SQVTM and CDR2 ANQGSEA. V was cut by 7 bases and J by 7 bases, with 13 bases left in between. The CDR3: CSGGGGAEKLFF. The CDR3 DNA is TGCAGCGGGGGAGGTGGGGCTGAAAAACTGTTTTTT. Combining the CDR3 with reference TRBV29-1 and TRBJ1-4 gives the whole variable domain SAVISQKPSRDICQRGTSLTIQCQVDSQVTMMFWYRQQPGQSLTLIATANQGSEATYESGFVIDKFPISRPNLTFSTLTVSNMSPEDSSIYLCSGGGGAEKLFFGSGTQLSVL.

V and J are TRBV11-2 and TRBJ1-2; a weak D match, TRBD1 (6 bases). V shed 6 bases and J shed 1 base, with 12 bases lying between them. The V gene's germline CDR1 is SGHAT and CDR2 FQNNGV. The CDR3 consists of 14 residues. CDR3 sequence reads: CASREGGINYGYTF. For the CDR3, the DNA is TGTGCCAGCAGAGAGGGGGGAATTAACTATGGCTACACCTTC.

This rearrangement joins TRBV28 to TRBJ1-5; D call uncertain. Trimming took off 2 bases at V and 7 bases at J, with 6 bases between the two ends. This CDR3 is 12 amino acids long. Germline V gene data show CDR1 as MDHEN and CDR2 as SYDVKM. CDR3 loop: CASSLRIQPQHF. CDR3 coding DNA: TGTGCCAGCAGTTTACGCATCCAGCCCCAGCATTTT.

V usage is TRBV10-3 and J usage is TRBJ2-7, with 11 bases lining up with TRBD2. This CDR3 has 15 amino acids. Germline V gene data show CDR1 as ENHRY and CDR2 as SYGVKD. The V gene end was trimmed by 3 bases and the J gene end by 4 bases; junction bases not matched to a gene: 5. The CDR3 nucleotides are TGTGCCATCAGTGAAGTTAGCGGGGGGGCTTACGAGCAGTACGTC. This translates into CAISEVSGGAYEQYV.

The V call is TRBV7-2, the J call TRBJ1-1; D gene ambiguous. Germline loops: CDR1 SGHTA, CDR2 FQGNSA. The V gene lost 5 bases and the J gene lost 4 bases, with 14 bases spanning the gap. The CDR3 loop spans 14 amino acids. The CDR3 loop is CASSPGPWGTEAFF. DNA for the CDR3: TGTGCCAGCAGCCCCGGTCCTTGGGGCACTGAAGCTTTCTTT.

This chain links TRBV7-9 with TRBJ2-5; D may be TRBD2 (6 bases). The CDR3 has 13 amino acids. Trimming took off 3 bases at V and 5 bases at J, with 10 bases between the two ends. Germline V gene data show CDR1 as SEHNR and CDR2 as FQNEAQ (reference sequence). CDR3: CASSFPGGETQYF. The CDR3 DNA sequence: TGTGCCAGCAGCTTCCCAGGAGGGGAGACCCAGTACTTC.

The chain uses TRBV7-9 and TRBJ1-2, with 7 positions matching TRBD1. This CDR3 region has 15 residues. The ends lost 0 bases at V and 1 base at J; junction bases unmatched: 2. Germline-derived CDR1 and CDR2 are SEHNR and FQNEAQ (reference sequence). Written as DNA, the CDR3 is TGTGCCAGCAGCTTAGCGCGGGACAGTAACTATGGCTACACCTTC. Amino acid sequence: CASSLARDSNYGYTF. The full variable domain, with the rest looked up from reference TRBV7-9 and TRBJ1-2, is DTGVSQNPRHKITKRGQNVTFRCDPISEHNRLYWYRQTLGQGPEFLTYFQNEAQLEKSRLLSDRFSAERPKGSFSTLEIQRTEQGDSAMYLCASSLARDSNYGYTFGSGTRLTVV.

This clone occurred once. The chain recombines TRBV30 with TRBJ2-1; 8 nucleotides align to TRBD2. Looked up from germline, CDR1 is GTSNPN and CDR2 is SVGIG (reference sequence). This CDR3 has 16 residues. V was pared by 3 bases and J by 2 bases, with 9 bases of the junction left unmatched. This chain's CDR3 is CAWRVPGGAPYNEQFF. CDR3 nucleotide sequence: TGTGCCTGGAGGGTTCCCGGGGGGGCACCCTACAATGAGCAGTTCTTC.